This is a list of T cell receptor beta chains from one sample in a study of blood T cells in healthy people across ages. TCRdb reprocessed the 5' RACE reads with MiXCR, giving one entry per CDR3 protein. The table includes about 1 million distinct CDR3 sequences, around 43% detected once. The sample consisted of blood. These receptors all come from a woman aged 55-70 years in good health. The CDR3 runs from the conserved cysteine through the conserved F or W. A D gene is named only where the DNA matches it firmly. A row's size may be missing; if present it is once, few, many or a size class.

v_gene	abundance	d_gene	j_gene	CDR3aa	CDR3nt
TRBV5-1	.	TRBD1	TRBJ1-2	CASSPGQGASGYTF	TGCGCCAGCAGCCCCGGGCAGGGGGCGAGTGGCTACACCTTC
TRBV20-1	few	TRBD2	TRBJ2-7	CSARDLSLAGVVVEQYF	TGCAGTGCTAGAGATCTGTCCCTAGCGGGAGTTGTTGTGGAGCAGTACTTC
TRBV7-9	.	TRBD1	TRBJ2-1	CASSPTGRKYNEQFF	TGTGCCAGCAGCCCGACAGGGCGAAAATACAATGAGCAGTTCTTC
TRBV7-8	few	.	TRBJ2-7	CASSNTRGPYEQYF	TGTGCCAGCAGCAACACGCGAGGCCCCTACGAGCAGTACTTC
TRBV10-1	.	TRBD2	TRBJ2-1	CASSVTLAAPTYEQFF	TGCGCCAGCAGTGTGACCCTAGCGGCCCCTACATATGAGCAGTTCTTC
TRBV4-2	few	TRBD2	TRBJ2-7	CASSQDAGGDYEQYF	TGTGCCAGCAGCCAAGATGCGGGAGGGGACTACGAGCAGTACTTC
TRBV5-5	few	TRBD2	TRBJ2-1	CASSLDSGRVGEQFF	TGTGCCAGCAGCTTGGACAGCGGGAGGGTCGGTGAGCAGTTCTTC
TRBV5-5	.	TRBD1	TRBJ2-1	CASSPTGDPYNEQFF	TGTGCCAGCAGCCCGACAGGGGACCCGTACAATGAGCAGTTCTTC
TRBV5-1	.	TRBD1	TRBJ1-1	CASSWTGGENTEAFF	TGCGCCAGCAGCTGGACAGGGGGCGAGAACACTGAAGCTTTCTTT
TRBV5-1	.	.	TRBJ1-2	CASSLGAGASGYGYTF	TGCGCCAGCAGCTTGGGGGCCGGGGCCTCTGGCTATGGCTACACCTTC
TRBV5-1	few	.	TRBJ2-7	CASSLGRELTAYEQYF	TGCGCCAGCAGCTTGGGTAGGGAACTCACAGCCTACGAGCAGTACTTC
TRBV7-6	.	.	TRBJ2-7	CASSLRGGPYNEQYF	TGTGCCAGCAGCTTACGCGGAGGCCCTTACAATGAGCAGTACTTC
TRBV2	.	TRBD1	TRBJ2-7	CASSDPTGGIDEQYF	TGTGCCAGCAGTGACCCGACAGGGGGCATCGACGAGCAGTACTTC
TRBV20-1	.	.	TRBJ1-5	CSGAQGRDQPQHF	TGCAGTGGGGCACAGGGTCGCGATCAGCCCCAGCATTTT
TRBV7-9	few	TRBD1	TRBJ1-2	CASGVTGIGYTF	TGTGCCAGCGGGGTGACAGGGATCGGCTACACCTTC
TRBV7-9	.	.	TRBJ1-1	CASSSQSGSKDTEAFF	TGTGCCAGCAGCTCACAAAGTGGGAGCAAGGACACTGAAGCTTTCTTT
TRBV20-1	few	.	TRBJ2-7	CSARRTHEQYF	TGCAGTGCTAGGAGGACCCACGAGCAGTACTTC
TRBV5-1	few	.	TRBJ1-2	CASSLGGTINYGYTF	TGCGCCAGCAGCTTGGGTGGTACGATTAACTATGGCTACACCTTC
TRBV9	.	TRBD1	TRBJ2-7	CASSIGTATHEQYF	TGTGCCAGCTCGATCGGGACAGCGACCCACGAGCAGTACTTC
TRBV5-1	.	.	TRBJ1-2	CASSLAVQSNYGYTF	TGCGCCAGCAGCTTGGCGGTACAGTCCAACTATGGCTACACCTTC
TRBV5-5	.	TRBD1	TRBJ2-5	CASSYQGAPRETQYF	TGTGCCAGCAGTTACCAGGGGGCGCCTCGGGAGACCCAGTACTTC
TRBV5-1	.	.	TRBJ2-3	CASSLNRETYTDAQYF	TGCGCCAGCAGCTTGAACCGGGAGACCTACACAGATGCGCAGTATTTT
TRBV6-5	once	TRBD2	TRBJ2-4	CASSRPGLAGEREQYF	TGTGCCAGCAGTAGGCCGGGACTAGCGGGAGAAAGGGAGCAGTACTTC
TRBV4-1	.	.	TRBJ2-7	CASSQVKGQSYEQYF	TGCGCCAGCAGCCAAGTCAAAGGGCAATCCTACGAGCAGTACTTC
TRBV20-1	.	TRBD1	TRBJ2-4	CSARRDRGTKNIQYF	TGCAGTGCTAGGCGGGACAGGGGTACCAAAAACATTCAGTACTTC
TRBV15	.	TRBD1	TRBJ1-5	CATSRPPGQGNQPQHF	TGTGCCACCAGCAGACCTCCGGGACAGGGTAATCAGCCCCAGCATTTT
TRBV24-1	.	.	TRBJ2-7	CATRSAVAYEQYF	TGTGCCACCAGGAGCGCAGTCGCCTACGAGCAGTACTTC
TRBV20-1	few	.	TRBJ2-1	CSARPLNKDSEQFF	TGCAGTGCCCGACCGCTAAATAAGGATTCTGAGCAGTTCTTC
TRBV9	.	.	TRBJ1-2	CASSPLMGSYGYTF	TGTGCCAGCAGCCCACTAATGGGGTCCTATGGCTACACCTTC
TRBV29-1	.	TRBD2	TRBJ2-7	CSVEDPGLGRNSYEQYF	TGCAGCGTTGAAGATCCGGGACTAGGAAGGAACTCCTACGAGCAGTACTTC
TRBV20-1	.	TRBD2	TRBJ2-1	CSARTQAGGYNEQFF	TGCAGTGCTAGAACACAAGCGGGAGGTTACAATGAGCAGTTCTTC
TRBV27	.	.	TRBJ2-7	CASSLFFDSGTHYEQYF	TGTGCCAGCAGTTTATTTTTTGACTCCGGGACTCACTACGAGCAGTACTTC
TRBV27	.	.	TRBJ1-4	CASSLGGGPGQSNEKLFF	TGTGCCAGCAGCCTAGGGGGGGGCCCGGGGCAATCTAATGAAAAACTGTTTTTT
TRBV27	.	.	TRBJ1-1	CASSLLGAGPQNTEAFF	TGTGCCAGCAGTTTATTGGGGGCGGGCCCACAGAACACTGAAGCTTTCTTT